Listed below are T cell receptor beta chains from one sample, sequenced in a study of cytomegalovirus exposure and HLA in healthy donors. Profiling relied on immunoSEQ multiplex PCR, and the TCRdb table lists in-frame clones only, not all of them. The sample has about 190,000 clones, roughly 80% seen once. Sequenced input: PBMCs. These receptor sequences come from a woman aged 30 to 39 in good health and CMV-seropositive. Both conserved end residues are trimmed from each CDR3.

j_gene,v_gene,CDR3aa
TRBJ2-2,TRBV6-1,ASSESGDTGELF
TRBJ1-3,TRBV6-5,ASSTTGSGNTIY
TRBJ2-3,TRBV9,ASSVVRTFTDSQY
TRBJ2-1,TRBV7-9,ASSGRAGGYNEQF
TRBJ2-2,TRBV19,ASSMHRLAGAGGELF
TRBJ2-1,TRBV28,ASSFPGEAYNEQF
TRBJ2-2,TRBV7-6,ASSYIGETGELF
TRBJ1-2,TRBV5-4,ASSPAGPESNYGYT
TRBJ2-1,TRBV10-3,AIRTREGQDNEQF
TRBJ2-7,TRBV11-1,ASSLIAGQYEQY
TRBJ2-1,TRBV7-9,ASTFQLAGSYNEQF
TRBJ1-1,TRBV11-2,ASSLVQNTEAF
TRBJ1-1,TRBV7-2,ASSLSRGAEAF
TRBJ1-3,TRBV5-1,ASSPRPTGNSGNTIY
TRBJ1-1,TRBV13,ASSLGRGGAF
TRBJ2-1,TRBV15,ATSRSGLAADYNEQF
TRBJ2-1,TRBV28,ASSLLKGDDNEQF
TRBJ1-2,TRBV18,ASSPGGEDGYT
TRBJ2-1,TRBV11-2,ASSSERFNEQF
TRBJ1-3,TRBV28,ASSGMTDSGNTIY
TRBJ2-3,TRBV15,ATSRDYQGGDTQY
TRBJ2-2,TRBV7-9,SSSLGSRGRTPGELF
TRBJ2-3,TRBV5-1,ASSLAGLAGRERDTQY
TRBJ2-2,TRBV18,ASSPLSGGTGELF
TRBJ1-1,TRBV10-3,AIRSGTGNTEAF
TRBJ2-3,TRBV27,ASSPPGGDTQY
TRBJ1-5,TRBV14,ASSKKGQGPQH
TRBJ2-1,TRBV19,ASSPTGVVNEQF
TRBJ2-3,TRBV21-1,ASSKGGKAADTQY
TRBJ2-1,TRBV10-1,ASNRGFMSEQF
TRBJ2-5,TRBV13,ASSLVGLAGTEETQY
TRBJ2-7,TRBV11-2,ASSLVGGRAGSYEQY
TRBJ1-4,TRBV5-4,ASSLGEGPNEKLF
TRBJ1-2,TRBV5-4,ASSHGTVSVGYT
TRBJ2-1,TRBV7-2,ASSLRQAGGLHEQF
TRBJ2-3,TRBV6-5,ASSYVGSADTQY
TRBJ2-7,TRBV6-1,ATQAGGAYEQY
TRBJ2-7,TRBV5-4,ASSSGGRLAGDYEQY
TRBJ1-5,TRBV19,ASSTDMGKRQPQH
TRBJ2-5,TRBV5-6,ASSLVSSGEETQY
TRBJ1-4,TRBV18,ASSPGQINEKLF
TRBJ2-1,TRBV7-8,ASSPYTGGASEQF
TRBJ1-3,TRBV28,ASSPFGQGSFSGNTIY
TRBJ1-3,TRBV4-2,ASSDRDLANTIY
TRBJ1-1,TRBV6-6,ASGYSLGLEAF
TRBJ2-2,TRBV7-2,ASTKMASNTGELF
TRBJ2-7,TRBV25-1,ASSFGQGASEQY
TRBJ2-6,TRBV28,ASSPRQRLISGANVLT
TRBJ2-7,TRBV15,ATSTRTSGVEQY